One sample yielded the 29 T cell receptor beta chains listed below, sequenced in a study of T cells in Graves' hyperthyroidism and ophthalmopathy. RNA transcripts provided the source from which TCR beta CDR3 regions were amplified. Researchers ran a first-round RT-PCR on the TCR CDR3 using the HTBI primer set. Via MiXCR, TCRdb re-called the multiplex PCR reads, giving one row per CDR3 protein. The table shows approximately 410,000 distinct CDR3 sequences, with roughly 14% occurring only once. The sequencing input was blood. Receptors originate from a man younger than 35 with Graves' ophthalmopathy.

This clonotype was counted ten times or more. The V and J genes are TRBV12-3 or TRBV12-4 and TRBJ2-3; no firm D call. The CDR3 runs 15 residues. V lost 1 base and J lost 2, with 10 bases in between. CDR3 sequence: CASSLGVLATDTQYF. The CDR3 DNA reads TGTGCCAGCAGTTTAGGGGTTTTGGCCACAGATACGCAGTATTTT.

This clonotype was seen repeatedly, ten times or more. The chain links TRBV5-1 to TRBJ2-3; 8 bases are a match to TRBD1. V trimming: 3 bases; J trimming: 4 bases; junction bases outside the gene matches: 7. The CDR3 sequence is 15 residues long. Germline CDR1 reads SGHRS; CDR2 reads YFSETQ. The CDR3 region is CASSSGQGYSDTQYF. CDR3 in DNA: TGCGCCAGCAGCTCCGGACAGGGATACTCAGATACGCAGTATTTT.

This clonotype showed up many times. This chain uses TRBV6-5 with TRBJ2-2, with D possibly matching TRBD1 (6 bases). Per the germline V gene, CDR1 is MNHEY and CDR2 is SVGAGI. CDR3 length equals 17 residues. V gave up 0 bases and J gave up 4 bases, with 15 bases separating them. The CDR3 DNA reads TGTGCCAGCAGTTACTCCCCGGGTGGGGGCGGCACCGGGGAGCTGTTTTTT. Its translation is CASSYSPGGGGTGELFF.

This chain joins TRBV27 and TRBJ2-7; D is possibly TRBD1 (6 bases). The CDR3 is 17 residues long. CDR1 MNHEY and CDR2 SMNVEV come from the germline V gene (reference sequence). V gave up 2 bases and J gave up 1 base, with 18 bases separating them. DNA of the CDR3: TGTGCCAGCAGTTTAGATGCGACAGGAGGCTATTCCTACGAGCAGTACTTC. As protein: CASSLDATGGYSYEQYF.

The table lists this clonotype with many counts. The chain employs TRBV6-1 and TRBJ2-1; 8 bases align to TRBD1. This CDR3 region has 18 residues. V was pared by 6 bases and J by 5 bases, with 18 bases of the junction left unmatched. From germline, CDR1 is MNHNS and CDR2 SASEGT. Here the CDR3 reads CASRAGTGTLGPHNEQFF. CDR3 DNA sequence: TGTGCCAGCAGGGCCGGGACAGGAACCCTTGGGCCGCACAATGAGCAGTTCTTC.

This clonotype was detected many times. V is TRBV24-1 and J is TRBJ2-1; 9 bases fit TRBD2. J was trimmed by 6 bases and V by 3 bases; bases with no gene match: 8. CDR1 is KGHDR, CDR2 SFDVKD, per germline. The CDR3 spans 16 residues. Here the CDR3 DNA reads TGTGCCACCAGTGATCCCTTAAGCGGGGGGCTCAATGAGCAGTTCTTC. It encodes CATSDPLSGGLNEQFF.

The table lists this clonotype with many counts. The CDR3 region is CASSHPWETQYF. The CDR3 DNA is TGTGCCAGCAGCCACCCCTGGGAGACCCAGTACTTC. The rearrangement joins TRBV27 to TRBJ2-5; D is undetermined. The length of the CDR3 is 12 residues. The ends were cut back, 6 bases at V and 5 bases at J, with 10 bases in the middle. Looked up from germline, CDR1 is MNHEY and CDR2 is SMNVEV (reference sequence).

This clonotype was seen a few times. Lacking the conserved final phenylalanine or tryptophan, this CDR3 likely reflects a read error. The chain recombines TRBV12-3 or TRBV12-4 with TRBJ1-2; 7 nucleotides agree with TRBD1. V gave up 6 bases and J gave up 4 bases; unmatched junction bases: 8. This CDR3 region has 14 residues. CDR3 region: CASSTDRSGYGYTL. CDR3 in DNA: TGTGCCAGCAGCACGGACAGGAGTGGCTATGGCTACACCCTC.

V and J are TRBV7-8 and TRBJ1-1; tentative D call: TRBD1 (5 bases). Per germline, CDR1 SGHVS and CDR2 FQNEAQ. Trimming took 8 bases from V and 4 from J, leaving 14 bases between them. CDR3 size: 13 residues. CDR3 DNA: TGTGCCAGCTTCGAAGGAGGGGTCACTGAAGCTTTCTTT. Translating it yields CASFEGGVTEAFF. Full variable domain (remainder filled in from reference TRBV7-8 and TRBJ1-1): GAGVSQSPRYKVAKRGQDVALRCDPISGHVSLFWYQQALGQGPEFLTYFQNEAQLDKSGLPSDRFFAERPEGSVSTLKIQRTQQEDSAVYLCASFEGGVTEAFFGQGTRLTVV.

Only a few counts were recorded for this clonotype. V gene TRBV20-1 combines with J gene TRBJ2-7, with D unresolved. The CDR3 sequence is 15 residues long. Trimming stripped 3 bases from V and 3 bases from J, with 18 bases between. Germline CDR1 is DFQATT and CDR2 is SNEGSKA (reference sequence). The CDR3 region has the DNA TGCAGTGCTAGTTTTACATCAGGTCTTAACTACGAGCAGTACTTC. It codes for CSASFTSGLNYEQYF.

Ten or more counts support this clonotype. The chain employs TRBV20-1 and TRBJ2-5; the D is unclear. The V end was cut by 4 bases, the J end by 4 bases, with 4 bases between. The CDR3 is 10 residues long. Per germline, CDR1 DFQATT and CDR2 SNEGSKA (reference sequence). CDR3 loop: CSATGETQYF. Here the CDR3 DNA reads TGCAGTGCTACAGGAGAGACCCAGTACTTC.

In this sample, this clonotype turned up many times. The chain carries TRBV4-1 and TRBJ2-7; TRBD1 is a possible D gene (6 bases). V was pared by 5 bases and J by 7 bases, with 15 bases between. Germline values: CDR1 MGHRA, CDR2 YSYEKL. There are 13 residues in the CDR3. The CDR3 spells CASSVQGLGEQYF. CDR3 in DNA: TGCGCCAGCAGCGTACAGGGATTGGGTGAGCAGTACTTC.

This clonotype was seen at least ten times. The chain is built from TRBV6-2 or TRBV6-3 and TRBJ1-5; D gene unclear. Germline values: CDR1 MNHEY, CDR2 SVGEGT. V shed 7 bases and J shed 0 bases, with 10 bases lying between them. This CDR3 spans 14 amino acids. The CDR3 DNA sequence: TGTGCCAGCAATCCGGGGAATAGCAATCAGCCCCAGCATTTT. Residues: CASNPGNSNQPQHF.

This clonotype appeared many times. The chain links TRBV5-1 to TRBJ2-7; no reliable D call. The V gene's germline CDR1 is SGHRS and CDR2 YFSETQ. This CDR3 spans 13 amino acids. Trimming took off 0 bases at V and 3 bases at J, with 7 bases between the two ends. The CDR3, as DNA: TGCGCCAGCAGCTTGGACTTTATCTACGAGCAGTACTTC. Protein: CASSLDFIYEQYF.

This clonotype was seen at least ten times. The chain couples TRBV20-1 to TRBJ1-1; TRBD1 aligns across 7 bases. This CDR3 has 15 residues. Germline loops: CDR1 DFQATT, CDR2 SNEGSKA (reference sequence). The V gene end was trimmed by 2 bases and the J gene end by 4 bases; junction bases not matched to a gene: 10. The CDR3 nucleotides are TGCAGTGCTAGAAATCAAGGGCAGGGGGTCACTGAAGCTTTCTTT. It yields the protein CSARNQGQGVTEAFF.

The chain carries TRBV15 and TRBJ1-1, with TRBD1 as a possible D gene (5 bases). In germline, CDR1 is LNHNV, CDR2 YYDKDF (reference sequence). V was cut by 0 bases and J by 5 bases, with 7 bases left in between. The CDR3 sequence is 13 residues long. The chain's CDR3 is CATSRDRGTEAFF. CDR3 nucleotide sequence: TGTGCCACCAGCAGAGACCGGGGGACTGAAGCTTTCTTT.

This clonotype was counted ten times or more. This chain joins TRBV7-2 and TRBJ2-2; 9 bases match TRBD2. Germline trimming cut 5 bases from V and 4 bases from J; bases unmatched to any gene: 11. There are 17 residues in the CDR3. From germline, CDR1 is SGHTA and CDR2 FQGNSA. The chain's CDR3 is CASSRRGVTSGTGELFF. The CDR3 bases are TGTGCCAGCAGCCGAAGGGGGGTGACTAGCGGCACCGGGGAGCTGTTTTTT.

The sample holds many counts of this clonotype. V is TRBV7-9 and J is TRBJ2-5; D unclear. CDR3 size: 14 residues. V shed 4 bases and J shed 9 bases, with 18 bases lying between them. CDR1 and CDR2 (germline): SEHNR, FQNEAQ (reference sequence). CDR3 loop: CASSSQDRYWAQYF. The CDR3 region has the DNA TGTGCCAGCAGCTCCCAGGACCGGTACTGGGCCCAGTACTTC.

This clonotype came up once. J is TRBJ1-1 and V is TRBV5-8, with 8 bases matching TRBD1. J was trimmed by 0 bases and V by 3 bases; bases with no gene match: 4. The CDR3 consists of 15 residues. The germline V gene encodes CDR1 SGHTS and CDR2 YDEGEE. The CDR3 DNA reads as TGTGCCAGCAGCTGGAGGACAGGGATGAACACTGAAGCTTTCTTT. The encoded protein is CASSWRTGMNTEAFF.

As to this clonotype: At one end, the junction sequence differs from germline, possibly due to a read error. This chain uses TRBV3-1 with TRBJ2-2, with 7 bases fitting TRBD2. The CDR3 sequence is 14 residues long. CDR1 is LGHDT, CDR2 YNNKEL, per germline (reference sequence). The CDR3 region is CASSRDYPLGELLF. CDR3 nucleotides: TGTGCCAGCAGCCGGGACTATCCCCTCGGGGAGCTGCTTTTT.

As concerns this clonotype: This may be a read error, as it is one base from a much larger clone. This chain uses TRBV12-3 or TRBV12-4 with TRBJ1-2; no definite D call. The CDR3 runs 13 residues. V lost 5 bases and J 4 bases, leaving 11 bases between the germline ends. CDR3: CASSPHTTYGYTF. The CDR3 region has the DNA TGTGCCAGCAGTCCCCACACCACCTATGGCTACACCTTC.

Worth noting for this clonotype: A read error may be the cause here, since a much bigger clone is one base away. The gene calls are TRBV9 and TRBJ2-7; possibly TRBD1 or TRBD2 for D (5 bases each). This CDR3 is 15 amino acids long. Germline V gene data show CDR1 as SGDLS and CDR2 as YYNGEE. V was cut by 3 bases and J by 4 bases, with 17 bases left in between. CDR3 sequence: CASSAVGIGVYEQYF. CDR3 nucleotides: TGTGCCAGCAGCGCCGTCGGGATAGGGGTGTACGAGCAGTACTTC. Drawing the rest from reference TRBV9 and TRBJ2-7, the complete variable domain is DSGVTQTPKHLITATGQRVTLRCSPRSGDLSVYWYQQSLDQGLQFLIQYYNGEERAKGNILERFSAQQFPDLHSELNLSSLELGDSALYFCASSAVGIGVYEQYFGPGTRLTVT.

As concerns this clonotype: At one end, the junction sequence differs from germline, possibly due to a read error. The chain uses TRBV20-1 and TRBJ2-3; D is tentatively TRBD1 or TRBD2 (5 bases each). The CDR3 is made up of 14 amino acids. The germline V gene has CDR1 DFQATT and CDR2 SNEGSKA (reference sequence). CDR3 DNA: TGCAGTGCTCGAGAGGGGAGAGACACAGATACGCAGTATTTT. Residues: CSAREGRDTDTQYF.

This clonotype was found many times. The chain has TRBV7-9 and TRBJ1-6, with D unclear. V lost 4 bases and J lost 11, with 15 bases in between. Germline V gene data show CDR1 as SEHNR and CDR2 as FQNEAQ (reference sequence). The CDR3 loop spans 14 amino acids. CDR3 nucleotide sequence: TGTGCCAGCAGCTCCCGACCGGATTGGACACCCCTCCACTTT. As protein: CASSSRPDWTPLHF.

This clonotype was seen a handful of times. The chain links TRBV5-1 to TRBJ2-7; 10 bases fit TRBD1. Germline-derived CDR1 and CDR2 are SGHRS and YFSETQ. CDR3 size: 17 residues. V shed 4 bases and J 0 bases; nucleotides not matched to a gene: 10. The CDR3 DNA follows: TGCGCCAGCAGCCTACCAGGACAGGGGGGGTTCTCCTACGAGCAGTACTTC. Its protein is CASSLPGQGGFSYEQYF.

The chain recombines TRBV4-1 with TRBJ1-3; perhaps TRBD1 as D (5 bases). V was trimmed by 1 base and J by 2 bases, leaving 6 bases between them. The CDR3 runs to 14 residues. CDR1 MGHRA and CDR2 YSYEKL come from the germline V gene. The CDR3 nucleotides are TGCGCCAGCAGCCAAGTGGGGGCTGGAAACACCATATATTTT. Translated: CASSQVGAGNTIYF.

This clonotype was counted many times. The V call is TRBV3-1, the J call TRBJ2-7; TRBD2 matches 7 bases. Germline CDR1 reads LGHDT; CDR2 reads YNNKEL (reference sequence). The CDR3 covers 16 residues. V dropped 3 bases and J dropped 7; count of bases not matched to a gene: 15. The DNA for the CDR3 is TGTGCCAGCAGCCATCGAGCGGGATCTTCCTCGGGAGAGCAGTACTTC. This sequence encodes CASSHRAGSSSGEQYF.

The chain uses TRBV7-6 and TRBJ1-1; D is undetermined. CDR1 is SGHVS, CDR2 FNYEAQ, per germline. There are 14 residues in the CDR3. Trimming left V 5 bases short and J 5 bases short, with 15 bases between. The CDR3 loop is CASSTRGPGTEAFF. The CDR3 DNA reads as TGTGCCAGCAGCACGCGGGGTCCGGGGACTGAAGCTTTCTTT.

This clonotype has ten or more counts. V and J are TRBV11-2 and TRBJ2-5, with 9 bases aligning to TRBD1. This CDR3 region has 15 residues. Germline CDR1 reads SGHAT; CDR2 reads FQNNGV. The V and J ends lost 4 bases and 6 bases, in that order; junction bases with no gene match: 9. CDR3 DNA: TGTGCCAGCAGCTCCCTCCGGACAGGGGCGAAGACCCAGTACTTC. As protein: CASSSLRTGAKTQYF.